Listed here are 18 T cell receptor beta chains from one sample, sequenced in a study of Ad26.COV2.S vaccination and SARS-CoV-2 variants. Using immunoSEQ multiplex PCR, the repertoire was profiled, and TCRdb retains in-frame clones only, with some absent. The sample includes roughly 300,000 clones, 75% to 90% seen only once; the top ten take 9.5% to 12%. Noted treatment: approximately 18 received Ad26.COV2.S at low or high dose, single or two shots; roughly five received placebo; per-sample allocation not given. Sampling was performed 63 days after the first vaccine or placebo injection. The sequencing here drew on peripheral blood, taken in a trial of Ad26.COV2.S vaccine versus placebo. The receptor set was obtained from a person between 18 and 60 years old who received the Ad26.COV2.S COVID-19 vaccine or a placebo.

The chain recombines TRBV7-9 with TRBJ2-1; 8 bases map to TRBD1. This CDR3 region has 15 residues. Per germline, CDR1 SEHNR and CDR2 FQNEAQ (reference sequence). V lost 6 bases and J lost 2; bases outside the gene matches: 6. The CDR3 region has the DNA TGTGCCAGCAGAGATGGACAGGGCCCCTACAATGAGCAGTTCTTC. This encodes CASRDGQGPYNEQFF.

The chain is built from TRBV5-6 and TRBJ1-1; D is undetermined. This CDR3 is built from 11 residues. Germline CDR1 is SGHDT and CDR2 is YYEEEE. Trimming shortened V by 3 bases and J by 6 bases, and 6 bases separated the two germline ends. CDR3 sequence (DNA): TGTGCCAGCAGCTCCTACTCTGAAGCTTTCTTT. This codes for CASSSYSEAFF.

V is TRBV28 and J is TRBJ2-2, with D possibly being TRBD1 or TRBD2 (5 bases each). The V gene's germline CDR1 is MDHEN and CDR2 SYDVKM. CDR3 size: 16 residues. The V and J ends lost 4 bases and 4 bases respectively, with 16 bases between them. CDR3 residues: CASSSQTGRITGELFF. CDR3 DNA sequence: TGTGCCAGCAGTTCCCAAACGGGACGGATCACCGGGGAGCTGTTTTTT.

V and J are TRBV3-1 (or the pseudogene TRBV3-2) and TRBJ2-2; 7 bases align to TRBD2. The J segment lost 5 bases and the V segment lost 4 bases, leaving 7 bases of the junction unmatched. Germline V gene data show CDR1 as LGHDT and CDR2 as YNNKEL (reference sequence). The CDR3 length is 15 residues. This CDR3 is CASSRGGSRTGELFF. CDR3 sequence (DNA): TGTGCCAGCAGCCGGGGAGGGTCTCGGACCGGGGAGCTGTTTTTT.

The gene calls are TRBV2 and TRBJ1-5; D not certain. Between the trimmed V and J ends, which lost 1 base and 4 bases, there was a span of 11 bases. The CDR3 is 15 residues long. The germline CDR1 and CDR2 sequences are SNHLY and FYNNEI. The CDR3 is CASSEDSSPNQPQHF. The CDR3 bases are TGTGCCAGCAGTGAAGATTCGAGCCCTAATCAGCCCCAGCATTTT.

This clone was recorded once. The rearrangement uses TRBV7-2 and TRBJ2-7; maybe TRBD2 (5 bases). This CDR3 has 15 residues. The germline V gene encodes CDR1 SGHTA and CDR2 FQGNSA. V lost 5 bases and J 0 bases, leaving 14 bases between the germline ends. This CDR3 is CASSPHEGSSYEQYF. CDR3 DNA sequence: TGTGCCAGCAGCCCCCATGAGGGTAGCTCCTACGAGCAGTACTTC.

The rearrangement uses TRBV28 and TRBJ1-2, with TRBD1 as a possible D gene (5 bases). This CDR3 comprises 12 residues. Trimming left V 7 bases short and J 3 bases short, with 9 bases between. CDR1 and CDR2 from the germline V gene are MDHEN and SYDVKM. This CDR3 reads CASTQGDYGYTF. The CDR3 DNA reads TGTGCCAGCACCCAGGGAGACTATGGCTACACCTTC.

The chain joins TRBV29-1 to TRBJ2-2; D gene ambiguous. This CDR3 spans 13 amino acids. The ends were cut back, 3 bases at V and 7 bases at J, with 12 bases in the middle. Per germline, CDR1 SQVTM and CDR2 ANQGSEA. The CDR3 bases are TGCAGCGTTGACGGCCAGGCCAGCGGGGAGCTGTTTTTT. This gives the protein CSVDGQASGELFF.

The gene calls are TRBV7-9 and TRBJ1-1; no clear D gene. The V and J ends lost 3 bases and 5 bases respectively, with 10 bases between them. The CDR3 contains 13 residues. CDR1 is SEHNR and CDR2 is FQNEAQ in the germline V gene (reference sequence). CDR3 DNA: TGTGCCAGCAGCTTCCACGACGGGACTGAAGCTTTCTTT. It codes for CASSFHDGTEAFF. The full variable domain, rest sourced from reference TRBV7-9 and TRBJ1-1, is DTGVSQNPRHKITKRGQNVTFRCDPISEHNRLYWYRQTLGQGPEFLTYFQNEAQLEKSRLLSDRFSAERPKGSFSTLEIQRTEQGDSAMYLCASSFHDGTEAFFGQGTRLTVV.

CDR3 amino acids: CASSHSGGAGGVYEQYF. In DNA, the CDR3 is TGTGCCAGCAGCCATTCCGGTGGGGCAGGGGGCGTCTACGAGCAGTACTTC. The chain uses TRBV3-1 (or the pseudogene TRBV3-2) and TRBJ2-7; 8 bases align to TRBD1. Germline V gene sequence: CDR1 LGHDT, CDR2 YNNKEL (reference sequence). J was trimmed by 3 bases and V by 3 bases; bases with no gene match: 13. This CDR3 has 17 residues.

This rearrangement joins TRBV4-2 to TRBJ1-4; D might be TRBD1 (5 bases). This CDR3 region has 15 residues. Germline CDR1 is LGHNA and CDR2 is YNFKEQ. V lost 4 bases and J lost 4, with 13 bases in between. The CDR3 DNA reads TGTGCCAGCAGCCTCGGGACGGAGGTTAATGAAAAACTGTTTTTT. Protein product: CASSLGTEVNEKLFF.

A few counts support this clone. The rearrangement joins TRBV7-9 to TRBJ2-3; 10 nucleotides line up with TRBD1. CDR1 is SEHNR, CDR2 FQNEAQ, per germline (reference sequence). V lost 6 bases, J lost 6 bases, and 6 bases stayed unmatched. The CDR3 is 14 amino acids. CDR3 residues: CASRSGQGFDTQYF. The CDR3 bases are TGTGCCAGCAGGTCGGGACAGGGGTTTGATACGCAGTATTTT.

The CDR3 loop reads CASSSSLSYEQYF. The CDR3 DNA follows: TGTGCCAGCAGCTCAAGCCTCTCCTACGAGCAGTACTTC. The chain joins TRBV11-2 to TRBJ2-7; no clear D. V lost 4 bases to trimming and J lost 0 bases, with 7 bases between them. Germline V gives CDR1 SGHAT, CDR2 FQNNGV. The CDR3 is made up of 13 amino acids.

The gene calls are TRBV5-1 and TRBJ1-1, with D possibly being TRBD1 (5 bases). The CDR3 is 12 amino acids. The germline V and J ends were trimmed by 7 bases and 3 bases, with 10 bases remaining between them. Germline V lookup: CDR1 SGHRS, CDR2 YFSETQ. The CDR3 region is CASQGLHTEAFF. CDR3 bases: TGCGCCAGCCAGGGACTGCACACTGAAGCTTTCTTT. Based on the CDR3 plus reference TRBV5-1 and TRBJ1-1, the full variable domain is KAGVTQTPRYLIKTRGQQVTLSCSPISGHRSVSWYQQTPGQGLQFLFEYFSETQRNKGNFPGRFSGRQFSNSRSEMNVSTLELGDSALYLCASQGLHTEAFFGQGTRLTVV.

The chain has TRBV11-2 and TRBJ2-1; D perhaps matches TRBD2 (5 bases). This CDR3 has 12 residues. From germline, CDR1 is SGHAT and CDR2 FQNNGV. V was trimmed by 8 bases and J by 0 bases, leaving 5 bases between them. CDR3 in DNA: TGTGCCAGCGGGAGCTCCTACAATGAGCAGTTCTTC. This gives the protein CASGSSYNEQFF.

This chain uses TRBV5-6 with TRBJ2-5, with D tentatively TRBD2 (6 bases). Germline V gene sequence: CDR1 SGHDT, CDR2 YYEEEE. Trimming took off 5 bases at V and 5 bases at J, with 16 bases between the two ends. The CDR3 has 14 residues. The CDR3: CASRKGGAGETQYF. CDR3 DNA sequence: TGTGCCAGCAGGAAAGGCGGGGCTGGGGAGACCCAGTACTTC.

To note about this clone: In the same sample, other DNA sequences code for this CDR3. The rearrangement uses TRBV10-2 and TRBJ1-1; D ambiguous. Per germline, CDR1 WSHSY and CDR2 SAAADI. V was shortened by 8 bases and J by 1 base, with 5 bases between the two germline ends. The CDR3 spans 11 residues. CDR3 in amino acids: CASSGNTEAFF. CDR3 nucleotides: TGCGCCAGCTCAGGGAACACTGAAGCTTTCTTT.

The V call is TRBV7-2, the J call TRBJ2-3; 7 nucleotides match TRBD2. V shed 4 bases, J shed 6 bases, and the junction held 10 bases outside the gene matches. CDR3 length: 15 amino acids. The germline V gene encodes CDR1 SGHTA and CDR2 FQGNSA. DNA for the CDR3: TGTGCCAGCAGCTCGGGGGGTAGGGTGGCTGATACGCAGTATTTT. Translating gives CASSSGGRVADTQYF. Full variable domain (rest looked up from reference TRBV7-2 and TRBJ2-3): GAGVSQSPSNKVTEKGKDVELRCDPISGHTALYWYRQSLGQGLEFLIYFQGNSAPDKSGLPSDRFSAERTGGSVSTLTIQRTQQEDSAVYLCASSSGGRVADTQYFGPGTRLTVL.